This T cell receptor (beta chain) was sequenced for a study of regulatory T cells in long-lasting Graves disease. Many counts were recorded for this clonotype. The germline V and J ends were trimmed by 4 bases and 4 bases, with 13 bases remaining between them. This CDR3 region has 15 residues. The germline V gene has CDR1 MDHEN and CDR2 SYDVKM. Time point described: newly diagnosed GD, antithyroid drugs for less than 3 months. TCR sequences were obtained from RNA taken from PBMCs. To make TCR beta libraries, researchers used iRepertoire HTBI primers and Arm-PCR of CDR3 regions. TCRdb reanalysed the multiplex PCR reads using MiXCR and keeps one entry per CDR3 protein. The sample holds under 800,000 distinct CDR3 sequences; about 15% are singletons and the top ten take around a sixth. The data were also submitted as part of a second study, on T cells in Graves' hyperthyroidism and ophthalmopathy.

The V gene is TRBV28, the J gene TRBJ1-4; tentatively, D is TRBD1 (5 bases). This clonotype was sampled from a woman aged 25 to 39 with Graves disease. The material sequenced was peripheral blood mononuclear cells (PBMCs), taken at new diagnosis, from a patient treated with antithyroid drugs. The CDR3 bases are TGTGCCAGCAGTTCCGACAGATGGGGTAATGAAAAACTGTTTTTT. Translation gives CASSSDRWGNEKLFF.